A selection of T cell receptor beta chains follows, all from one sample in a study of OX40 agonist ivuxolimab in advanced cancers. This table comes from immunoSEQ multiplex PCR, and its TCRdb copy is limited to in-frame clones, with some not included. There are about 85,000 clones in the sample; just over 85% occur only once, and less than 2% lies in the top ten. The sequenced sample was CD4+ or CD8+ T cells sorted from blood, obtained in a trial of the OX40 agonist ivuxolimab. Receptors were obtained from an adult with an advanced solid tumor such as melanoma, head and neck, liver or kidney cancer. Each CDR3 is given with its conserved first and last residue. The order of the fields is clone size, V gene, D gene, J gene, CDR3 protein, CDR3 DNA. The D gene is left open where the match is weak. Where a row states a size, it is once, few, many or the class of an expanded clone; other rows omit it.

>NA|TRBV6-6|NA|TRBJ1-2
CASFPRWRVGYTF
TGTGCCAGCTTCCCACGGTGGCGAGTTGGCTACACCTTC
>NA|TRBV9|NA|TRBJ1-4
CASSTGTTEGEKLFF
TGTGCCAGCAGCACCGGGACTACTGAGGGGGAAAAACTGTTTTTT
>NA|TRBV7-3|TRBD1|TRBJ1-3
CASSLTGGNSGNTIYF
TGTGCCAGCAGCTTGACAGGGGGGAACTCTGGAAACACCATATATTTT
>few|TRBV11-1|NA|TRBJ1-1
CASSPRNTEAFF
TGTGCCAGCAGCCCGAGGAACACTGAAGCTTTCTTT
>NA|TRBV11-2|NA|TRBJ2-7
CASSSAYEQYF
TGTGCCAGCAGCTCGGCCTACGAGCAGTACTTC
>NA|TRBV5-1|TRBD2|TRBJ2-1
CASSARLAWEQFF
TGCGCCAGCAGCGCCCGACTAGCCTGGGAGCAGTTCTTC
>NA|TRBV7-9|NA|TRBJ2-7
CASSSLPVWYEQYF
TGTGCCAGCAGCTCCCTTCCTGTATGGTACGAGCAGTACTTC
>once|TRBV18|NA|TRBJ1-2
CASSPSIAGQSNYGYTF
TGTGCCAGCTCACCATCTATAGCGGGACAATCCAACTATGGCTACACCTTC
>NA|TRBV6-5|NA|TRBJ2-1
CASSYSAPGREQFF
TGTGCCAGCAGTTACTCCGCGCCCGGCCGTGAGCAGTTCTTC
>NA|TRBV5-5|NA|TRBJ2-5
CASSLGAGEETQYF
TGTGCCAGCAGCTTGGGCGCAGGGGAAGAGACCCAGTACTTC
>NA|TRBV7-3|TRBD1|TRBJ1-1
CASSETGITEAFF
TGTGCCAGCAGCGAGACAGGGATTACTGAAGCTTTCTTT
>NA|TRBV2|NA|TRBJ2-2
CASSGGQSNTGELFF
TGTGCCAGCAGCGGGGGACAGTCGAACACCGGGGAGCTGTTTTTT
>NA|TRBV10-3|TRBD2|TRBJ2-1
CAISAGLAGGSSYNEQFF
TGTGCCATCAGTGCCGGACTAGCGGGGGGAAGCTCCTACAATGAGCAGTTCTTC
>NA|TRBV2|NA|TRBJ1-6
CASSERGQDSPLHF
TGTGCCAGCAGTGAGAGAGGCCAGGACTCACCCCTCCACTTT
>once|TRBV19|NA|TRBJ2-2
CASTIHPTGEAGELFF
TGTGCCAGTACCATTCACCCCACAGGGGAGGCCGGGGAGCTGTTTTTT
>NA|TRBV12-2|NA|TRBJ2-2
CASRPREAGELFF
TGTGCAAGTCGCCCTCGAGAGGCCGGGGAGCTGTTTTTT
>NA|TRBV30|NA|TRBJ1-6
CAWSPGNNSPLHF
TGTGCCTGGAGCCCGGGGAATAATTCACCCCTCCACTTT
>NA|TRBV28|NA|TRBJ1-6
CATLDGSHNSPLHF
TGTGCCACCCTGGATGGTAGTCATAATTCACCCCTCCACTTT
>NA|TRBV5-4|NA|TRBJ2-2
CASSQTQVNTGELFF
TGTGCCAGCAGCCAGACACAGGTGAACACCGGGGAGCTGTTTTTT
>few|TRBV6-1|NA|TRBJ1-1
CASSEMGPSGAFF
TGTGCCAGCAGTGAGATGGGCCCCTCCGGAGCTTTCTTT
>NA|TRBV28|NA|TRBJ1-3
CASSLGTDSPGNTIYF
TGTGCCAGCAGTTTGGGGACGGACAGCCCTGGAAACACCATATATTTT
>NA|TRBV7-9|NA|TRBJ2-1
CASSPKRRIRNEQFF
TGTGCCAGCAGCCCCAAAAGGCGGATTCGGAATGAGCAGTTCTTC
>once|TRBV2|TRBD1|TRBJ1-5
CASSHDRAGNQPQHF
TGTGCCAGCAGCCACGACAGGGCGGGAAATCAGCCCCAGCATTTT
>NA|TRBV7-2|NA|TRBJ1-5
CASSPSGTSNQPQHF
TGTGCCAGCAGCCCCAGCGGGACTTCTAATCAACCCCAGCATTTT
>NA|TRBV2|TRBD1|TRBJ1-6
CASWTGLGDSPLHF
TGTGCCAGCTGGACAGGGCTAGGTGATTCACCCCTCCACTTT
>NA|TRBV13|TRBD1|TRBJ1-6
CASSLEGTGGRTLHF
TGTGCCAGCAGCTTAGAAGGTACAGGGGGCCGTACTCTCCACTTT
>NA|TRBV6-6|TRBD1|TRBJ2-2
CASRDRDRGTGELFF
TGTGCCAGCAGGGACCGGGACAGGGGTACCGGGGAGCTGTTTTTT
>NA|TRBV5-4|NA|TRBJ1-2
CASSPTPIYGYTF
TGTGCCAGCAGCCCCACCCCGATATATGGCTACACCTTC
>NA|TRBV30|NA|TRBJ1-3
CAWRLGNRVGNTIYF
TGTGCCTGGAGACTTGGGAACAGGGTAGGAAACACCATATATTTT
>NA|TRBV19|TRBD1|TRBJ1-5
CASEAGGAQPQHF
TGTGCCAGTGAGGCAGGGGGGGCTCAGCCCCAGCATTTT
>NA|TRBV5-5|NA|TRBJ2-1
CASSLGLASRNEQFF
TGTGCCAGCAGCTTGGGCCTAGCGAGCAGGAATGAGCAGTTCTTC
>NA|TRBV4-3|NA|TRBJ1-1
CASSQEWVEARNTEAFF
TGCGCCAGCAGCCAAGAGTGGGTGGAGGCTCGGAACACTGAAGCTTTCTTT
>NA|TRBV6-5|NA|TRBJ1-1
CASTPPGVNTEAFF
TGTGCCAGCACTCCTCCGGGGGTGAACACTGAAGCTTTCTTT
>NA|TRBV18|TRBD2|TRBJ2-7
CASSRSAGGRSHEQYF
TGTGCCAGCTCACGGTCGGCGGGGGGGAGGTCCCACGAGCAGTACTTC
>NA|TRBV29-1|NA|TRBJ2-1
CSAIENYNEQFF
TGCAGCGCCATCGAGAATTACAATGAGCAGTTCTTC
>few|TRBV14|NA|TRBJ2-5
CASSQDLGQNGETQYF
TGTGCCAGCAGCCAAGATCTGGGGCAAAACGGGGAGACCCAGTACTTC
>NA|TRBV7-2|NA|TRBJ2-5
CASSLKWGADEQYF
TGTGCCAGCAGTCTAAAGTGGGGGGCGGATGAGCAGTACTTC
>NA|TRBV5-1|NA|TRBJ1-4
CASSLVGGSATNEKLFF
TGCGCCAGCAGCTTGGTAGGGGGTAGTGCAACTAATGAAAAACTGTTTTTT
>once|TRBV2|NA|TRBJ2-7
CASSVAAAWQYF
TGTGCCAGCAGTGTTGCCGCAGCCTGGCAGTACTTC
>NA|TRBV11-3|TRBD2|TRBJ2-7
CASSSYPGGGGNSSYEQYF
TGTGCCAGCAGCTCATACCCGGGAGGGGGTGGAAATAGCTCCTACGAGCAGTACTTC
>NA|TRBV7-9|NA|TRBJ1-1
CASSPRTSEAFF
TGTGCCAGCAGCCCACGGACCTCTGAAGCTTTCTTT
>NA|TRBV4-3|NA|TRBJ1-2
CASSQERARGYTF
TGCGCCAGCAGCCAAGAAAGGGCAAGGGGCTACACCTTC
>NA|TRBV11-1|NA|TRBJ2-3
CASSPLERDTQYF
TGTGCCAGCAGCCCCCTAGAGAGGGATACGCAGTATTTT
>NA|TRBV20-1|NA|TRBJ1-6
CSAREEFLHF
TGCAGTGCTAGAGAGGAGTTCCTCCACTTT
>few|TRBV29-1|TRBD1|TRBJ2-6
CSVGTGSSGANVLTF
TGCAGCGTTGGGACAGGGAGCTCTGGGGCCAACGTCCTGACTTTC
>NA|TRBV30|NA|TRBJ1-6
CAWSVLESSYNSPLHF
TGTGCCTGGAGTGTACTTGAGAGCTCCTATAATTCACCCCTCCACTTT
>NA|TRBV4-1|TRBD1|TRBJ2-3
CASSPGTGSATDTQYF
TGCGCCAGCAGCCCGGGGACAGGGAGCGCCACAGATACGCAGTATTTT
>NA|TRBV30|NA|TRBJ1-4
CAWSVNRAEKLFF
TGTGCCTGGAGTGTAAACAGGGCTGAAAAACTGTTTTTT
>NA|TRBV7-9|NA|TRBJ2-1
CASSPDWYSYNEQFF
TGTGCCAGCAGCCCAGACTGGTACTCCTACAATGAGCAGTTCTTC
>NA|TRBV19|NA|TRBJ1-1
CASSRAGGTEAFF
TGTGCCAGTAGTAGGGCCGGCGGCACTGAAGCTTTCTTT
>NA|TRBV4-1|NA|TRBJ1-6
CASSPDRYNSPLHF
TGCGCCAGCAGCCCGGACCGCTATAATTCACCCCTCCACTTT
>NA|TRBV4-1|NA|TRBJ1-3
CASRGGPRFGNTIYF
TGCGCCAGCAGGGGGGGACCCCGTTTCGGAAACACCATATATTTT